Listed here are 12 T cell receptor beta chains from one sample, sequenced in a study of circulating CD8 cells and anti-PD-1 response in melanoma. Four subsets defined by PD-1 and/or TIGIT were sorted from live CD3+CD8+TCRalphabeta+ cells. Using approximately 15 ng of total RNA, TCR libraries were made with the QIAseq Immune Repertoire TCR panel. TCRdb independently ran MiXCR on the reads; one entry per CDR3 protein. This sample has 960 or so distinct CDR3 sequences, with approximately 7% found just once. Specimen: CD8+ T cells from PBMCs, collected at baseline or after one month of anti-PD-1 therapy (not recorded which). The receptors were gathered from a human donor with melanoma.

In its sample, this clonotype is large. The chain combines TRBV4-3 with TRBJ2-6, with 7 bases that match TRBD1. The V gene's germline CDR1 is LGHNA and CDR2 YSLEER. The CDR3 extends over 19 amino acids. Trimming took 0 bases from V and 0 from J; bases not matched to a gene: 8. The CDR3 is CASSQDPGTVSSGANVLTF. The CDR3, as DNA: TGCGCCAGCAGCCAAGACCCCGGGACAGTGAGCTCTGGGGCCAACGTCCTGACTTTC.

This clonotype counts as large. J is TRBJ1-1 and V is TRBV6-5; D is uncertain. Deletions cut 2 bases from V and 4 bases from J, with 8 bases between. The CDR3 is 13 amino acids. Germline V gene lookup returns CDR1 MNHEY and CDR2 SVGAGI. The DNA for the CDR3 is TGTGCCAGCAGTTACGGGGAAGGCACTGAAGCTTTCTTT. It yields the protein CASSYGEGTEAFF.

This clonotype is large. V gene TRBV19 combines with J gene TRBJ2-1; 11 nucleotides align to TRBD2. J was trimmed by 6 bases and V by 1 base; bases with no gene match: 2. CDR1 and CDR2 (germline): LNHDA, SQIVND (reference sequence). This CDR3 contains 15 residues. The CDR3 DNA reads as TGTGCCAGTAGTATAGTGGGGACTAGCGGCAATGAGCAGTTCTTC. Its translation is CASSIVGTSGNEQFF.

Within the sample, this clonotype is large. The chain joins TRBV5-6 to TRBJ2-7; TRBD1 agrees at 9 bases. V shed 4 bases, J shed 5 bases, and the junction held 10 bases outside the gene matches. The CDR3 covers 15 residues. CDR1 SGHDT and CDR2 YYEEEE come from the germline V gene. This chain's CDR3 is CASSMGTGNNHEQYF. CDR3 in DNA: TGTGCCAGCAGCATGGGGACAGGGAACAACCACGAGCAGTACTTC.

By sample share, this clonotype is large (0.1 to 1%). V and J are TRBV2 and TRBJ1-1, with D perhaps matching TRBD1 (5 bases). This CDR3 is built from 16 residues. Per the germline V gene, CDR1 is SNHLY and CDR2 is FYNNEI. Trimming left V 1 base short and J 3 bases short, with 15 bases between. This chain's CDR3 is CASSEGPTLGDTEAFF. CDR3 nucleotides: TGTGCCAGCAGTGAAGGGCCCACCCTGGGGGACACTGAAGCTTTCTTT.

This clonotype is medium-sized by share. The J gene is TRBJ2-5, the V gene TRBV29-1; 8 positions agree with TRBD2. V was clipped by 3 bases and J by 5 bases; unmatched bases: 8. Germline CDR1 is SQVTM and CDR2 is ANQGSEA. The CDR3 is 14 residues long. In DNA, the CDR3 is TGCAGCGTTGAGGGAGCGGGAGATGGGGAGACCCAGTACTTC. Protein: CSVEGAGDGETQYF.

This clonotype is deemed medium-sized. The rearrangement joins TRBV20-1 to TRBJ2-3, with 7 bases fitting TRBD2. Germline trimming cut 3 bases from V and 0 bases from J; bases unmatched to any gene: 6. Germline values: CDR1 DFQATT, CDR2 SNEGSKA (reference sequence). The CDR3 is 15 amino acids. The DNA for the CDR3 is TGCAGTGCTAGGCTAGCGGAGTTTAGCACAGATACGCAGTATTTT. Protein product: CSARLAEFSTDTQYF.

By share, this clonotype ranks as large (0.1 to 1%). The genes are TRBV5-4 and TRBJ2-1; 8 nucleotides line up with TRBD2. Trimming removed 3 bases from V and 8 bases from J; junction bases left unmatched: 7. CDR1 is SGHNT, CDR2 YYREEE, per germline (reference sequence). This CDR3 is built from 14 residues. The CDR3 DNA reads TGTGCCAGCAGCTCGGTTAGCGGGGTCGATGAGCAGTTCTTC. Its translation: CASSSVSGVDEQFF. The whole variable domain, filled in from reference TRBV5-4 and TRBJ2-1, reads ETGVTQSPTHLIKTRGQQVTLRCSSQSGHNTVSWYQQALGQGPQFIFQYYREEENGRGNFPPRFSGLQFPNYSSELNVNALELDDSALYLCASSSVSGVDEQFFGPGTRLTVL.

The chain recombines TRBV28 with TRBJ2-7; TRBD2 aligns across 11 bases. The CDR3 is 16 amino acids. Germline CDR1 reads MDHEN; CDR2 reads SYDVKM. V shed 1 base and J 4 bases; nucleotides not matched to a gene: 6. The CDR3 is CASSLLLAGVGYEQYF. CDR3 DNA: TGTGCCAGCAGTTTATTACTAGCGGGAGTCGGATACGAGCAGTACTTC. The full variable domain, completed using reference TRBV28 and TRBJ2-7, is DVKVTQSSRYLVKRTGEKVFLECVQDMDHENMFWYRQDPGLGLRLIYFSYDVKMKEKGDIPEGYSVSREKKERFSLILESASTNQTSMYLCASSLLLAGVGYEQYFGPGTRLTVT.

The genes are TRBV28 and TRBJ1-5; tentative D call: TRBD1 (5 bases). Trimming pared 8 bases from V and 4 bases from J, leaving 18 bases between. The CDR3 runs to 15 residues. Germline loops: CDR1 MDHEN, CDR2 SYDVKM. The CDR3: CASGPGYRGNQPQHF. The CDR3 nucleotides are TGTGCCAGCGGCCCAGGGTATAGGGGAAATCAGCCCCAGCATTTT.

This clonotype qualifies as medium-sized (0.01 to 0.1%). The chain has TRBV28 and TRBJ2-1; unclear D gene. In germline, CDR1 is MDHEN, CDR2 SYDVKM. V lost 6 bases and J lost 8, with 8 bases in between. The CDR3 runs to 11 residues. CDR3 sequence reads: CASSPDDEQFF. The CDR3 region has the DNA TGTGCCAGCAGCCCAGATGATGAGCAGTTCTTC.

By frequency in the sample, this clonotype is medium-sized (0.01 to 0.1%). The rearrangement links TRBV29-1 to TRBJ2-7; D is unresolved. The length of the CDR3 is 18 residues. Trimming left V 2 bases short and J 0 bases short, with 23 bases between. Germline CDR1 is SQVTM and CDR2 is ANQGSEA. CDR3 in amino acids: CSVEFPKGRSDGSYEQYF. The CDR3 DNA follows: TGCAGCGTTGAATTCCCAAAAGGGCGGTCTGACGGCTCCTACGAGCAGTACTTC.